This T cell receptor beta chain was recorded in a study of shared clonotypes between healthy human individuals. Findings and limits, study-wide: Sharing across four donors was highest in naive CD4 (around 5%) and lowest in memory CD8 (0.4%).

In the original analysis: Filtering differed, since immunoSEQ gave only junction sequences and no quality scores. Assay used: immunoSEQ multiplex PCR; TCRdb lists only in-frame clones, some missing. Clone size and V and J calls were adopted from that table, with D and trimming inferred from the DNA. The sample includes under 1,100,000 clones, approximately 80% of them seen just once. The study enrolled healthy HIV-negative adults without recent acute infections or vaccinations as donors. Of note for this clone: Its specificity is unknown.

The ends lost 4 bases at V and 5 bases at J; junction bases unmatched: 4. Germline V CDR1 and CDR2: MDHEN, SYDVKM. The CDR3 has 13 residues. The sample was memory CD4+ T cells from PBMCs. Subset specified: CD45RA-negative fraction. The receptor comes from a man between 18 and 29 years old in good health. Some clones in this sample may be carry-over from other donors' samples. The rearrangement uses TRBV28 and TRBJ2-7, with 8 bases that match TRBD1. The CDR3 protein is CASSWGQVNEQYF. In DNA form, the CDR3 reads TGTGCCAGCAGTTGGGGACAGGTGAACGAGCAGTACTTC.